Included here is one T cell receptor beta chain sequence, with context. Its specificity is not known. The data originate from a study of T cell responses to AZD1222 COVID-19 vaccine. Broader study findings: Nearly half of spike-specific TCRs reportedly target unmutated variant regions.

This CDR3 contains 16 residues. Looked up from germline, CDR1 is LGHNA and CDR2 is YNFKEQ. With 1 base removed from V and 3 bases from J, the gap between germline ends came to 15 bases. Clones were sequenced by immunoSEQ multiplex PCR, and TCRdb holds only the in-frame ones, with some missing. The table lists some 110,000 clones, roughly 89% of them singletons. The sequences come from peripheral blood, collected 28 days after the second AZD1222 dose. The sequence was collected from an adult who received the AZD1222 COVID-19 vaccine. The chain has TRBV4-2 and TRBJ1-2; a weak D match, TRBD1 (6 bases). CDR3 loop: CASSQGIAGDYYGYTF. The CDR3, as DNA: TGTGCCAGCAGCCAAGGTATAGCAGGGGACTACTATGGCTACACCTTC.